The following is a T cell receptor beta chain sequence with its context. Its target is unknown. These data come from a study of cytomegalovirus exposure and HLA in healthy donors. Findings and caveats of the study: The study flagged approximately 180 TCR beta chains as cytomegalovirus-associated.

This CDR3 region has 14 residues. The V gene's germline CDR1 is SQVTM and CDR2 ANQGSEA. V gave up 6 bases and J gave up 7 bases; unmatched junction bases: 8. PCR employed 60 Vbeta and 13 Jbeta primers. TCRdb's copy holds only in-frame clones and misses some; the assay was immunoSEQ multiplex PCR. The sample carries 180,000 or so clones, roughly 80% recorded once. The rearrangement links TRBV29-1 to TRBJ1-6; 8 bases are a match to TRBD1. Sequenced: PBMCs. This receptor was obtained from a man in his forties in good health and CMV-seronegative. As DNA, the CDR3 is TGCAGCGTCTCCCTACAGGGGGGGAATTCACCCCTCCACTTT. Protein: CSVSLQGGNSPLHF.